These 26 T cell receptor beta chains came from one sample sequenced in a study of cytomegalovirus exposure and HLA in healthy donors. The study ran its PCR with 60 Vbeta and 13 Jbeta primers. This table comes from immunoSEQ multiplex PCR, and its TCRdb copy is limited to in-frame clones, with some not included. Reported are 150,000 to 200,000 clones; the ten largest clones contain under 2.5%. The sample taken for sequencing was PBMCs. Source of these receptors: a man aged 25 to 40 in good health and CMV-seronegative.

The genes are TRBV2 and TRBJ2-5; TRBD2 matches 15 bases. In germline, CDR1 is SNHLY, CDR2 FYNNEI. The V segment lost 7 bases and the J segment 3 bases; nucleotides outside the gene matches: 9. There are 17 residues in the CDR3. The chain's CDR3 is CASTHGLAGGPKETQYF. DNA of the CDR3: TGTGCCAGCACTCATGGACTAGCGGGAGGGCCGAAAGAGACCCAGTACTTC. Together with reference TRBV2 and TRBJ2-5, the CDR3 gives the full variable domain: EPEVTQTPSHQVTQMGQEVILRCVPISNHLYFYWYRQILGQKVEFLVSFYNNEISEKSEIFDDQFSVERPDGSNFTLKIRSTKLEDSAMYFCASTHGLAGGPKETQYFGPGTRLLVL.

The chain has TRBV6-4 and TRBJ1-5, with D uncertain. Trimming left V 3 bases short and J 6 bases short, with 9 bases between. The CDR3 consists of 13 residues. The germline gives CDR1 MRHNA, CDR2 SNTAGT. For the CDR3, the DNA is TGTGCCAGCAGTGAATCTGAGGGTCAGCCCCAGCATTTT. Protein: CASSESEGQPQHF.

The chain is built from TRBV28 and TRBJ1-3; D is perhaps TRBD1 (5 bases). Trimming took 0 bases from V and 0 from J, leaving 15 bases between them. The CDR3 covers 18 residues. Germline V gene sequence: CDR1 MDHEN, CDR2 SYDVKM. The CDR3 coding sequence is TGTGCCAGCAGTTTATGGGTCGACAGCCGTGGCTCTGGAAACACCATATATTTT. Translating it yields CASSLWVDSRGSGNTIYF.

The V gene is TRBV29-1, the J gene TRBJ2-3, with TRBD1 as a possible D gene (6 bases). Germline V gene lookup returns CDR1 SQVTM and CDR2 ANQGSEA. Trimming left V 6 bases short and J 6 bases short, with 16 bases between. The CDR3 extends over 13 amino acids. This CDR3 is CSVADRNGDTQYF. CDR3 bases: TGCAGCGTCGCAGACAGGAACGGGGATACGCAGTATTTT.

As DNA, the CDR3 is TGTGCCAGCAGTTGGGGCCCGACGGCCTCTGGAAACACCATATATTTT. This codes for CASSWGPTASGNTIYF. The chain uses TRBV6-5 and TRBJ1-3; a weak D match, TRBD1 (5 bases). Germline loops: CDR1 MNHEY, CDR2 SVGAGI. V gave up 4 bases and J gave up 0 bases, with 13 bases separating them. The CDR3 covers 16 residues.

V is TRBV19 and J is TRBJ1-4; 7 nucleotides match TRBD1. Unmatched junction bases numbered 9, after V lost 5 bases and J lost 12 bases. CDR1 is LNHDA and CDR2 is SQIVND in the germline V gene (reference sequence). This CDR3 contains 13 residues. In DNA, the CDR3 is TGTGCCAGTAGTCTGCATGACAGGGAGGAACTGTTTTTT. Its translation: CASSLHDREELFF.

The chain recombines TRBV7-6 with TRBJ1-2; TRBD1 aligns across 9 bases. The germline CDR1 and CDR2 sequences are SGHVS and FNYEAQ. The junction had 10 bases not matched to a gene; V was cut back by 0 bases and J by 5 bases. CDR3 length: 17 amino acids. In DNA, the CDR3 is TGTGCCAGCAGCTTAGCGCGAAACAGGGGGCAGAAGTATGGCTACACCTTC. As protein: CASSLARNRGQKYGYTF.

This chain links TRBV28 with TRBJ1-3, with 8 bases aligning to TRBD1. After removal of 8 bases from V and 0 bases from J, the junction contained 12 bases not matched to a gene. The germline V gene encodes CDR1 MDHEN and CDR2 SYDVKM. CDR3 length: 17 amino acids. CDR3 sequence reads: CASYHSTGANSGNTIYF. The CDR3, as DNA: TGTGCCAGCTACCACTCGACAGGGGCCAACTCTGGAAACACCATATATTTT. Based on the CDR3 plus reference TRBV28 and TRBJ1-3, the full variable domain is DVKVTQSSRYLVKRTGEKVFLECVQDMDHENMFWYRQDPGLGLRLIYFSYDVKMKEKGDIPEGYSVSREKKERFSLILESASTNQTSMYLCASYHSTGANSGNTIYFGEGSWLTVV.

In DNA form, the CDR3 reads TGTGCCAGCAGCTCAAGCGGAATCTACACCGGGGAGCTGTTTTTT. Translation gives CASSSSGIYTGELFF. The V and J genes are TRBV7-9 and TRBJ2-2; D might be TRBD2 (5 bases). The germline gives CDR1 SEHNR, CDR2 FQNEAQ (reference sequence). The CDR3 covers 15 residues. V lost 4 bases and J 3 bases, leaving 12 bases between the germline ends.

The V call is TRBV25-1, the J call TRBJ2-3; TRBD2 matches at 9 bases. This CDR3 has 14 amino acids. Per germline, CDR1 MGHDK and CDR2 SYGVNS. V lost 7 bases, J lost 5 bases, and 7 bases stayed unmatched. CDR3 DNA: TGTGCCAGCACCTTAGCGGGAGTACGAGATACGCAGTATTTT. Protein product: CASTLAGVRDTQYF.

The chain couples TRBV7-3 to TRBJ2-2, with 8 bases that match TRBD1. This CDR3 is built from 15 residues. J lost 5 bases, V lost 5 bases, and 7 bases had no gene match. Germline V gives CDR1 SGHTA, CDR2 FQGTGA. CDR3 in amino acids: CASSLDRAPTGELFF. CDR3 bases: TGTGCCAGCAGCCTGGACAGGGCCCCTACCGGGGAGCTGTTTTTT.

The chain combines TRBV6-1 with TRBJ1-2; no clear D. The CDR3 runs to 15 residues. The V end was cut by 0 bases, the J end by 5 bases, with 13 bases between. Germline V gene data show CDR1 as MNHNS and CDR2 as SASEGT. CDR3 amino acids: CASSEALGVWYGYTF. In DNA, the CDR3 is TGTGCCAGCAGTGAAGCGCTCGGGGTATGGTATGGCTACACCTTC.

The CDR3 bases are TGTGCCAGCAGCCCCCAGGTTGAGCGGGGGATCTCCACAGATACGCAGTATTTT. Its translation is CASSPQVERGISTDTQYF. The chain combines TRBV11-3 with TRBJ2-3, with 8 bases aligning to TRBD2. The V and J ends lost 5 bases and 2 bases, in that order; junction bases with no gene match: 15. Germline-derived CDR1 and CDR2 are SGHNT and YENEEA. This CDR3 region has 18 residues. Together with reference TRBV11-3 and TRBJ2-3, the CDR3 gives the full variable domain: EAGVVQSPRYKIIEKKQPVAFWCNPISGHNTLYWYLQNLGQGPELLIRYENEEAVDDSQLPKDRFSAERLKGVDSTLKIQPAELGDSAVYLCASSPQVERGISTDTQYFGPGTRLTVL.

The chain joins TRBV6-1 to TRBJ2-2; weak D call: TRBD1 (5 bases). Trimming cost V 5 bases and J 11 bases, with 15 bases left between them. This CDR3 has 13 residues. Germline V gene sequence: CDR1 MNHNS, CDR2 SASEGT. The CDR3 spells CASSRQGGIELFF. In DNA form, the CDR3 reads TGTGCCAGCAGTAGGCAGGGCGGTATTGAGCTGTTTTTT.

V is TRBV19 and J is TRBJ2-3, with 9 bases that match TRBD2. In germline, CDR1 is LNHDA, CDR2 SQIVND (reference sequence). V lost 3 bases, J lost 3 bases, and 10 bases stayed unmatched. The CDR3 extends over 17 amino acids. CDR3 nucleotide sequence: TGTGCCAGTAGTATGGGGATCGCGGGAGGGCCAACAGATACGCAGTATTTT. Translating gives CASSMGIAGGPTDTQYF.

V usage is TRBV18 and J usage is TRBJ2-3; D is possibly TRBD1 (6 bases). CDR1 and CDR2 (germline): KGHSH, LQKENI. Between the trimmed V and J ends, which lost 2 bases and 5 bases, there was a span of 14 bases. This CDR3 contains 15 residues. CDR3 protein: CASSPMDSREDTQYF. The CDR3 DNA is TGTGCCAGCTCACCAATGGACAGTAGAGAAGATACGCAGTATTTT.

The chain links TRBV11-2 to TRBJ1-3; 7 bases agree with TRBD1. With 3 bases clipped from V and 3 bases from J, the junction kept 14 bases outside the gene matches. Germline CDR1 and CDR2: SGHAT and FQNNGV. This CDR3 is built from 18 residues. The CDR3 coding sequence is TGTGCCAGCAGCTTTCCTCAACTTACAGGGGACTTTGGAAACACCATATATTTT. Protein product: CASSFPQLTGDFGNTIYF.

The rearrangement uses TRBV18 and TRBJ2-3, with TRBD2 identical over 8 bases. CDR3 length equals 15 residues. The germline gives CDR1 KGHSH, CDR2 LQKENI. V shed 2 bases, J shed 3 bases, and the junction held 4 bases outside the gene matches. The CDR3 nucleotides read TGTGCCAGCTCACCAATGGGCGGGAGGACAGATACGCAGTATTTT. This gives the protein CASSPMGGRTDTQYF.

V is TRBV9 and J is TRBJ2-1; 10 nucleotides agree with TRBD2. Germline assignment: CDR1 SGDLS and CDR2 YYNGEE. The CDR3 totals 16 residues. Germline trimming cut 0 bases from V and 7 bases from J; bases unmatched to any gene: 7. The CDR3 nucleotides read TGTGCCAGCAGCGTAGGGGGGAGCGGGAGGGTGAATGAGCAGTTCTTC. Its translation: CASSVGGSGRVNEQFF.

The chain joins TRBV28 to TRBJ2-3, with 9 positions matching TRBD2. Germline loops: CDR1 MDHEN, CDR2 SYDVKM. This CDR3 contains 17 residues. Germline trimming cut 5 bases from V and 2 bases from J; bases unmatched to any gene: 11. The chain's CDR3 is CASSRASGTPLTDTQYF. The CDR3 nucleotides read TGTGCCAGCAGTAGAGCTAGCGGGACCCCTCTCACAGATACGCAGTATTTT.

The chain joins TRBV28 to TRBJ1-5; TRBD1 agrees at 7 bases. The junction had 7 bases not matched to a gene; V was cut back by 2 bases and J by 0 bases. The germline V gene encodes CDR1 MDHEN and CDR2 SYDVKM. This CDR3 is built from 17 residues. CDR3 coding DNA: TGTGCCAGCAGTTTAAGGGCAACAGGGGTTAGCAATCAGCCCCAGCATTTT. It codes for CASSLRATGVSNQPQHF.

The chain uses TRBV7-2 and TRBJ1-1; 7 bases map to TRBD1. V lost 4 bases to trimming and J lost 0 bases; unmatched junction nucleotides: 5. The germline CDR1 and CDR2 sequences are SGHTA and FQGNSA. This CDR3 comprises 15 residues. The CDR3 protein is CASSSQGQMNTEAFF. Written as DNA, the CDR3 is TGTGCCAGCAGCTCCCAGGGACAGATGAACACTGAAGCTTTCTTT.

V is TRBV6-5 and J is TRBJ2-7; 7 bases agree with TRBD2. V trimming: 6 bases; J trimming: 4 bases; junction bases outside the gene matches: 12. Germline CDR1 is MNHEY and CDR2 is SVGAGI. The CDR3 totals 15 residues. CDR3 coding DNA: TGTGCCAGCAGGAGGGAGGCTAGCGGAGGGTACGAGCAGTACTTC. Translation gives CASRREASGGYEQYF.

The chain carries TRBV12-5 and TRBJ2-3; D is perhaps TRBD1 (7 bases). CDR1 LGHNT and CDR2 FRNRAP come from the germline V gene. V was pared by 2 bases and J by 4 bases, with 10 bases between. This CDR3 region has 14 residues. The CDR3 reads CASGLLRGADTQYF. The CDR3 bases are TGTGCTAGTGGTTTGCTCAGGGGGGCAGATACGCAGTATTTT.

The chain carries TRBV5-4 and TRBJ1-5, with D possibly matching TRBD1 (6 bases). CDR1 is SGHNT and CDR2 is YYREEE in the germline V gene (reference sequence). Trimming pared 4 bases from V and 5 bases from J, leaving 13 bases between. CDR3 length: 14 amino acids. The CDR3 bases are TGTGCCAGCAGCCAAGGGGGAGGGGATCAGCCCCAGCATTTT. Its translation: CASSQGGGDQPQHF.

The chain is built from TRBV28 and TRBJ2-1; 9 bases map to TRBD1. Germline CDR1 MDHEN, CDR2 SYDVKM. The CDR3 has 16 residues. Unmatched junction bases numbered 8, after V lost 6 bases and J lost 2 bases. The CDR3 nucleotides read TGTGCCAGCAGCCCAGACAGGGGGGGTCCCTACAATGAGCAGTTCTTC. This encodes CASSPDRGGPYNEQFF.